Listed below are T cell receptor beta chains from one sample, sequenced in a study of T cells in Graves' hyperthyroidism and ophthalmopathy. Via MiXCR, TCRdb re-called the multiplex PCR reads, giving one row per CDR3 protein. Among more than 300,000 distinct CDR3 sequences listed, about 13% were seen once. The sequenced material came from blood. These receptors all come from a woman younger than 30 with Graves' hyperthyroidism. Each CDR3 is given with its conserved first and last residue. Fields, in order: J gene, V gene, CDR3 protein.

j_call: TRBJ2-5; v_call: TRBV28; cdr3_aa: CASSLDSPQETQYF
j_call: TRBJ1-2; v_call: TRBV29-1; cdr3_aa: CSVAVGRGYTF
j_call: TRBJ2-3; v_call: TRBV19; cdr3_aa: CASSTRGQGGTDTQYF
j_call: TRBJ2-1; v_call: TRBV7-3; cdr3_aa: CASSMVAGPNEQFF
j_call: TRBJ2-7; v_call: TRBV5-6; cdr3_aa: CASSLRGSREQYF
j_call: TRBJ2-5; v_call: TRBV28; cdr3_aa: CASSTISLGDPQYF
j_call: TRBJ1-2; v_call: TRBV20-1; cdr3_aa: CSARESGTGLGYGYTF
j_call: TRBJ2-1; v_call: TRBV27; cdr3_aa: CASSLWRGTYNEQFF
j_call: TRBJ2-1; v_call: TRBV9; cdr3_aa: CASSGDGISPYNEQFF
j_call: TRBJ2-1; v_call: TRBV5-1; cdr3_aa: CASSPRTPYGEGQFF
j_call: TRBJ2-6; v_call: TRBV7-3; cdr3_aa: CASSSPLRSGANVLTF
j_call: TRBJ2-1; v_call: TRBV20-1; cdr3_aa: CSAVTRRGKNEQFF
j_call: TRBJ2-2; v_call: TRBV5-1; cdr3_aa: CASSLGQRSAGELFF
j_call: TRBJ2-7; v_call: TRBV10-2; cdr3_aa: CASFRKSRGVHEQYF
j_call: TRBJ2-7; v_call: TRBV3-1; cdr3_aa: CASSQVRIGEQYF
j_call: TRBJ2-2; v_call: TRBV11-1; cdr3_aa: CASSSQGGIGAGELFF
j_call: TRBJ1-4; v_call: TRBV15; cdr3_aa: CATSAPGQSNEKLFF
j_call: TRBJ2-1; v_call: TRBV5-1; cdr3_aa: CASSLPGLAGGYNEQFF
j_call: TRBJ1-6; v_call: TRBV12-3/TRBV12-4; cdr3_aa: CASSLQGAGSPLHF
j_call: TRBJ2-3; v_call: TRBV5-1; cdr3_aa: CASRGLAGGPLADTQYF
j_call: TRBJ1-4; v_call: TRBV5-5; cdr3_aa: CASSSQVRSGEKLFF
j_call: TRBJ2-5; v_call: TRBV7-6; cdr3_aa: CASSFGPLRETQYF
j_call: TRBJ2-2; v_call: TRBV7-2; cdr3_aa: CASEQGPNTGELFF
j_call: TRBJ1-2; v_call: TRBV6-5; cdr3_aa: CASSYNRDRGSNYGYTF
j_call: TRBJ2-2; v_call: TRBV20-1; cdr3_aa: CSAVPGQGANTGELFF
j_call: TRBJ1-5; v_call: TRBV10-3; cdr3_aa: CAISESDSEGVSNQPQHF
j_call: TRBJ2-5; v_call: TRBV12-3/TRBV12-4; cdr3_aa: CASSFELLGQGRKTQYF
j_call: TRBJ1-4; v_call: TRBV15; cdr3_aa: CATRRGAGPTNEKLFF
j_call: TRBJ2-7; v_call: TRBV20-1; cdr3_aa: CSARNAGSSSYEQYF
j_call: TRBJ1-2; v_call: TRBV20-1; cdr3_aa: CSARTPDRAEGGYTF
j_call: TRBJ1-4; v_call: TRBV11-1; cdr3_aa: CASSHGLGYSTNEKLFF
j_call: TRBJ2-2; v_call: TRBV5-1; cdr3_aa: CASSPDSNTGELFF
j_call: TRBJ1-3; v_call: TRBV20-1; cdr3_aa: CSARDPSRGAFSGNTIYF
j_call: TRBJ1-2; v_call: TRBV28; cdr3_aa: CASTSAGGQGDGGYTF
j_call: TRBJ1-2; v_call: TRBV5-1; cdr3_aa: CASSLDPGVYGYTF
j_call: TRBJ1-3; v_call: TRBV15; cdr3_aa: CATSPSPGSSGNTIYF
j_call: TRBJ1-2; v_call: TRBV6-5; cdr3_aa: CASSYSGTGGNYGYTF
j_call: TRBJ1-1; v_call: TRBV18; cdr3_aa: CASSPTPGFEAFF
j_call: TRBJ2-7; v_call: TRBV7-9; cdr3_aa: CASRSTGRDYEQYF
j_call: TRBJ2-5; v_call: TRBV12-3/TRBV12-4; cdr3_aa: CASSLDRPSVMAQYF
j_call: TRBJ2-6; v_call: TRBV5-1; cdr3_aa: CASSQGAASGANVLTF
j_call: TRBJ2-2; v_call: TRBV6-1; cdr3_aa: CASSQHSANTGELFF
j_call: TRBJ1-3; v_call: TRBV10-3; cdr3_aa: CAIRRELTGGNTIYF
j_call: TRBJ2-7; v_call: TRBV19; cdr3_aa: CASSISARAGQQYF
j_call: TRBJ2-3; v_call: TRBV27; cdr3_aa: CASSFFITDTQYF
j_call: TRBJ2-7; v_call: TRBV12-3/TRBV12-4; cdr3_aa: CASSFYRGYEQYF
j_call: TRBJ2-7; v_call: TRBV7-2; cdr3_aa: CASSLYRTGGYEQYF
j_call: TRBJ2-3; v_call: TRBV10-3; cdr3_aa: CAIRQPGLEAADTQYF